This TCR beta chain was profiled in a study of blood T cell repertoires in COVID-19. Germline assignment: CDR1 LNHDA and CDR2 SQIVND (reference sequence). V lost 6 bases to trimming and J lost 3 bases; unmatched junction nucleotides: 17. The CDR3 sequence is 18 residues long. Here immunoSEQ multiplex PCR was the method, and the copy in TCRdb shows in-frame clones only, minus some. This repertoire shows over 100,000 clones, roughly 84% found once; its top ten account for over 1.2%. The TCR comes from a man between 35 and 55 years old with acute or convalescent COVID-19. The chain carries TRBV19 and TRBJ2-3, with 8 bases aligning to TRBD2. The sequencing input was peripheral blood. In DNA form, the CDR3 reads TGTGCCAGTAGACCCCTCCGGGCTAAGCGGGAGATAACAGATACGCAGTATTTT. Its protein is CASRPLRAKREITDTQYF.